This note documents a single T cell receptor beta chain sequence. Within its sample, this clone is medium-sized (0.01 to 0.1%). It lacks a known antigen. Base qualities are not recorded, but no much larger clone differs from it by a single base. Before undergoing thyroid surgery, none of the patients had been given any kind of treatment. Patient clinical samples collected from about 2011 to 2018 were retrospectively analysed using T-cell receptor beta sequencing. The library was built by means of PCR. For sequencing, an Illumina HiSeq 4000 was employed. High-throughput sequencing was used to profile the CDR3 region of the TCR beta-chain in every patient. As for the original processing: Drawing on CDR3 differences between clinicopathological groups, the researchers built a classifier meant to tell apart patients with distant-metastatic papillary thyroid cancer. Repertoire diversity was assessed with the Shannon index, and tumor-blood repertoire similarity with the Morisita-Horn index. TCRdb reanalyzed the raw reads on its own, using fastp at Q25 for trimming and MiXCR for clone calling, and kept in-frame beta chains. V and J calls and clone size were set by TCRdb, not the authors. The sample table shows 32,000 or so clones, and 15% to 20% are seen once. Roughly 6.2% of the sample is taken by the ten largest.

These data come from a study of metastatic and nonmetastatic thyroid tumors (dated by TCRdb to the early 2020s). In the study overall: Repertoires from peripheral blood and from tumor or nodule tissue samples of malignant and benign thyroid patients were compared.

Here is what the overall study found, with its caveats: TCR beta diversity was reported as significantly higher in malignant tumors than in benign nodules, in both blood and tumor samples.

Material: blood. This sequence was found in a male donor with papillary thyroid cancer or a benign thyroid nodule (not recorded which). Some clones in this sample may be carry-over from other donors' samples.

The CDR3 sequence is CASSPGTGAYEQYF. In nucleotide form, the sequence is TGTGCCAGCAGTCCCGGGACAGGGGCCTACGAGCAGTACTTC. This receptor chain uses TRBV28 and TRBJ2-7, and 10 bases in between align with TRBD1. The CDR1 and CDR2 encoded by the germline V gene are MDHEN and SYDVKM. Counted from cysteine to phenylalanine, this CDR3 has 14 amino acids. Of all the DNA, just the CDR3 is kept, 42 bases in frame from base 1. Germline trimming amounts to 5 bases on V and 2 bases on J, with 3 as the count of junction bases outside the gene matches.